This T cell receptor (beta chain) was retrieved from a study of blood T cell repertoires in COVID-19 (dated by TCRdb to 2018 to 2021). Describing the broader study: Samples covering the acute and convalescent phases of COVID-19 were provided by collaborators in the United States, Italy and Spain. The prospective study material was composed of cDNA or gDNA derived from T cells, B-cell-depleted T cells, or PBMCs. Deeply sampled blood TCRbeta repertoires from subjects exposed to, actively infected with, or recovered from COVID-19 were included in the dataset. The repertoires were made available in a free public database intended to serve as a resource for research on the immune response to SARS-CoV-2. Samples came from the ongoing ImmuneRACE study (first 160 participants) plus 1,254 subjects from 6 global collaborators. Nearly every sample came with metadata listing a de-identified subject ID, COVID-19 status, age in years and sex. Where available, HLA class I and class II types were taken from metadata supplied by the sample provider and were not determined by assay-based typing. Points the paper makes about the study in general: Clinical and demographic metadata were provided uncurated, with the amount varying by source and participant.

Details on this clone: Its recognized antigen is unknown. Within one base of it there is no much larger clone, and no base qualities were kept.

TCRbeta CDR3 regions were amplified from genomic DNA by means of the immunoSEQ Assay, a bias-controlled multiplex PCR. Regarding the original processing steps: Within the assay, amplification of reference gene primers was used to estimate how many nucleated cells each sample contained. To quantify the absolute abundance of each unique TCRbeta CDR3 rearrangement, sequence reads were collapsed and filtered. Productive Simpson clonality was computed per sample as the square root of Simpson's diversity index over productive rearrangements. TCRdb took over this immuneACCESS table, retaining in-frame rearrangements with V and J assigned. Such tables are incomplete; in checked studies, under half of the missing clones stem from an unresolved V gene, and the remainder is unexplained. Clonal size and the V and J genes are those of that table, whereas D and trimming came from the DNA. This sample comprises 100,000 to 150,000 clones, about 70% of them detected only once. Of the sample, over 5.5% falls within the top ten clones.

One collaborating source in Seattle enrolled patients while the patients were actively infected and followed the patients over time throughout the course of disease. The collaborating institutions used their own protocols to collect whole blood in K2EDTA tubes. For TCRbeta analysis, collaborators shipped samples as frozen whole blood, isolated PBMCs, or DNA extracted from either of those sample types. Taken from cysteine to phenylalanine, the CDR3 has 16 residues. The kept DNA is CDR3 alone, 48 bases in frame from the first base. V sheds 3 bases and J sheds 1 base, leaving 14 bases between their ends. The germline V gene provides CDR1 SGHTA and CDR2 FQGNSA.

The V and J segments used are TRBV7-2 and TRBJ2-3; the D gene is perhaps TRBD2, from 6 matching bases. This sequence was found in a man of 80 years or more with COVID-19, enrolled during active disease. The sequenced sample consisted of peripheral blood. The CDR3 reads CASSFLAADGTDTQYF. At the DNA level, the sequence is TGTGCCAGCAGCTTTTTAGCGGCCGACGGCACAGATACGCAGTATTTT.